Listed below are T cell receptor beta chains from one sample, sequenced in a study of graft-versus-host responses after intestinal transplantation. TCRdb's copy holds only in-frame clones and misses some; the assay was immunoSEQ multiplex PCR. The sample includes about 4,600 clones, 20% to 30% of them seen just once. The sample consisted of alloreactive CD4+ T cells from a mixed lymphocyte reaction culture, taken before intestinal transplant. The receptors stem from a human patient who received an intestinal transplant. The conserved cysteine and the conserved F or W are not part of the CDR3 here. Fields, in order: clone size, V gene, CDR3 protein. For some rows the clone size is stated as once, few or many, or as a class when expanded; others skip it.

clone size: few; V gene: TRBV5-1; CDR3 protein: ASSFGRFYGYT
clone size: medium-sized; V gene: TRBV2; CDR3 protein: ASTADVSYGYT
clone size: few; V gene: TRBV12-5; CDR3 protein: ASGPRMTGFGYT
clone size: NA; V gene: TRBV5-1; CDR3 protein: ASYTLPVRKTYGYT
clone size: NA; V gene: TRBV6-6; CDR3 protein: ASSYRAYNSPLH
clone size: NA; V gene: TRBV19; CDR3 protein: ASRKHDPGAYEQY
clone size: NA; V gene: TRBV12-1; CDR3 protein: ASRFERTINEQF
clone size: medium-sized; V gene: TRBV5-5; CDR3 protein: ASSFSGANVLT
clone size: few; V gene: TRBV6-5; CDR3 protein: ASSLMGLSYEQY
clone size: NA; V gene: TRBV5-4; CDR3 protein: ASSLGQWAYNEQF
clone size: NA; V gene: TRBV6-5; CDR3 protein: ASSPRSTSYQPQH
clone size: NA; V gene: TRBV6-6; CDR3 protein: ASSLSGPGELF
clone size: NA; V gene: TRBV6-6; CDR3 protein: ASSTTYSTDTQY
clone size: NA; V gene: TRBV4-1; CDR3 protein: ASSHRSANTGELF
clone size: NA; V gene: TRBV29-1; CDR3 protein: SVEEGGAGVTEAF
clone size: NA; V gene: TRBV19; CDR3 protein: ASSIRGPYGYT
clone size: NA; V gene: TRBV6-9; CDR3 protein: ASTPGSGSYEQY
clone size: NA; V gene: TRBV6-6; CDR3 protein: ASSERGTQY
clone size: NA; V gene: TRBV5-1; CDR3 protein: ASSLVAGGGETQY
clone size: few; V gene: TRBV6-5; CDR3 protein: ASRTGFQPQH
clone size: few; V gene: TRBV11-3; CDR3 protein: ASSLDRGDTEAF
clone size: medium-sized; V gene: TRBV19; CDR3 protein: ASSWTGINQPQH
clone size: NA; V gene: TRBV14; CDR3 protein: ASSQESVRNTEAF
clone size: few; V gene: TRBV7-9; CDR3 protein: ASSLQDTEAF
clone size: few; V gene: TRBV30; CDR3 protein: AWSLGTRGTDTQY
clone size: few; V gene: TRBV5-4; CDR3 protein: ASSLGTTGTNEKLF
clone size: NA; V gene: TRBV11-2; CDR3 protein: ASSLGSSGRYYEQY
clone size: NA; V gene: TRBV7-3; CDR3 protein: ASSPGQGVWTEAF
clone size: NA; V gene: TRBV11-2; CDR3 protein: ASSLDKWSGNTIY
clone size: few; V gene: TRBV5-7; CDR3 protein: ASNSGGFNYGYT
clone size: NA; V gene: TRBV7-9; CDR3 protein: ASSLTRGTGNTIY
clone size: large; V gene: TRBV6-1; CDR3 protein: ASSEPFYGYT
clone size: few; V gene: TRBV7-3; CDR3 protein: ASSISGTQETQY
clone size: NA; V gene: TRBV5-1; CDR3 protein: ASSFGEKETQY
clone size: NA; V gene: TRBV19; CDR3 protein: ASSPYSLAGAPYEQY
clone size: NA; V gene: TRBV7-3; CDR3 protein: ASSLGLAIYNEQF
clone size: NA; V gene: TRBV5-4; CDR3 protein: ASSLDRKSYEQY
clone size: NA; V gene: TRBV25-1; CDR3 protein: ASRLSNTGELF
clone size: few; V gene: TRBV15; CDR3 protein: ATSSQNTEAF
clone size: NA; V gene: TRBV7-2; CDR3 protein: ASSWSSGNTIY
clone size: few; V gene: TRBV7-9; CDR3 protein: ASSLVDYNEQF
clone size: few; V gene: TRBV4-2; CDR3 protein: ASSLYKGTRYNEQF
clone size: NA; V gene: TRBV29-1; CDR3 protein: SAGGAYEQY
clone size: NA; V gene: TRBV7-2; CDR3 protein: ASSLNRGTEQY
clone size: few; V gene: TRBV6-6; CDR3 protein: ASSQRGSYYEQY
clone size: NA; V gene: TRBV14; CDR3 protein: ASSQRLARTDTQY
clone size: NA; V gene: TRBV7-4; CDR3 protein: ASSFGPKETQY
clone size: once; V gene: TRBV21-1; CDR3 protein: ASSKTSGLVKYEQY
clone size: NA; V gene: TRBV6-1; CDR3 protein: ASSPNGQNIQY
clone size: few; V gene: TRBV27; CDR3 protein: ASSLLAEETQY
clone size: NA; V gene: TRBV5-1; CDR3 protein: ASSYRTGGWAKNIQY
clone size: few; V gene: TRBV7-6; CDR3 protein: ASSLRTGELF
clone size: few; V gene: TRBV6-6; CDR3 protein: ASRTSTNTGELF
clone size: once; V gene: TRBV7-3; CDR3 protein: ASSLEGGSGELF
clone size: medium-sized; V gene: TRBV2; CDR3 protein: ASRRDTSSYEQY